This T cell receptor beta chain is drawn from a study of identical twins. Findings and limits, study-wide: Interpretation of the results relied on cross-sectional statistical analysis and not on following the same donors. Modelling underestimated the level of out-of-frame TCR alpha sharing observed in monozygotic twins.

Notes on this clonotype: Its antigen is not identified.

Germline CDR1 reads SQVTM; CDR2 reads ANQGSEA. The V gene end was trimmed by 7 bases and the J gene end by 6 bases; junction bases not matched to a gene: 8. The CDR3 is 13 amino acids. TCRdb fed the 5' RACE reads into MiXCR, producing one record per CDR3 protein. The data show a few hundred thousand distinct CDR3 sequences, roughly 18% seen once. Material: naive T cells sorted from blood. The chain uses TRBV29-1 and TRBJ2-7; 11 bases map to TRBD2. This sequence originates from a man aged 45 to 65 in good health. CDR3 DNA: TGCAGCGGCCAACTAGCGGGGGCCGCCGAGCAGTACTTC. Translation: CSGQLAGAAEQYF.